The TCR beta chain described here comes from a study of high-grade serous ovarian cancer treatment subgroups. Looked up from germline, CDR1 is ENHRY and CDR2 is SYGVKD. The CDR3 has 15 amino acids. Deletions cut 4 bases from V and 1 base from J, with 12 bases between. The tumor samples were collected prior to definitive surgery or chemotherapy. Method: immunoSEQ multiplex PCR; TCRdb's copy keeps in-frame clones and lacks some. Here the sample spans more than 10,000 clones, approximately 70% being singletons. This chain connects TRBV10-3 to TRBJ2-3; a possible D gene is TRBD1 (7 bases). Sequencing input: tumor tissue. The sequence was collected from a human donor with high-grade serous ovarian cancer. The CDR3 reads CAISVEGARTDTQYF. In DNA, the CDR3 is TGTGCCATCAGTGTGGAGGGGGCCCGCACAGATACGCAGTATTTT.